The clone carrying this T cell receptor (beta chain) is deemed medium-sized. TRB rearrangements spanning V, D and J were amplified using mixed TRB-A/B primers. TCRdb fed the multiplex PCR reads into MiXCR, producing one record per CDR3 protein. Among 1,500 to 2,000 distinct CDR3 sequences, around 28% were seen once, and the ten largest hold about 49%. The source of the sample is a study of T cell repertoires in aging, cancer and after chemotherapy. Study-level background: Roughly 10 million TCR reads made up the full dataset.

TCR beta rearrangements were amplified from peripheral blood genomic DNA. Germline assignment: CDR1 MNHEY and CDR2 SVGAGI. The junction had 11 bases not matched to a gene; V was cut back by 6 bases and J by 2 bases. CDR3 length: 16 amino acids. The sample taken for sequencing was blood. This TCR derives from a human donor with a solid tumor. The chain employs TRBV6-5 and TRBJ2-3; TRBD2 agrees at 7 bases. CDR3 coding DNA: TGTGCCAGCAGCGCTTTGGGGGGGGGGACCACAGATACGCAGTATTTT. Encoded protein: CASSALGGGTTDTQYF.